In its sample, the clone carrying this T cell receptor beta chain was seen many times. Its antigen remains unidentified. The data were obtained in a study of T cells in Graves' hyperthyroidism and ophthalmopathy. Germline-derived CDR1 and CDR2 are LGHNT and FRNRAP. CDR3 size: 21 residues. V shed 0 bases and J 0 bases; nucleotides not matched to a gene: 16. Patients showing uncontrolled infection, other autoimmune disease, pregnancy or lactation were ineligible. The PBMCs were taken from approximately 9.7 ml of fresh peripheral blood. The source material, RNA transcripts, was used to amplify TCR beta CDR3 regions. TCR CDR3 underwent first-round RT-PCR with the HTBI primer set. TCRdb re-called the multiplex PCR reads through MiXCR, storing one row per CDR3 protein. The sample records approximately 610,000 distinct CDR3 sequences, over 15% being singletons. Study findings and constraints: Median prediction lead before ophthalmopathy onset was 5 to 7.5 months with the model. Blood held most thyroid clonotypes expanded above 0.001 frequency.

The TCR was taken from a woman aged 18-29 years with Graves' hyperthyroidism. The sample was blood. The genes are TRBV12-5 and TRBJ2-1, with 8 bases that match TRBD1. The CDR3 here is CASGLVYGTGRSRSSYNEQFF. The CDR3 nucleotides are TGTGCTAGTGGTTTGGTTTATGGGACAGGCCGATCCCGGAGCTCCTACAATGAGCAGTTCTTC.